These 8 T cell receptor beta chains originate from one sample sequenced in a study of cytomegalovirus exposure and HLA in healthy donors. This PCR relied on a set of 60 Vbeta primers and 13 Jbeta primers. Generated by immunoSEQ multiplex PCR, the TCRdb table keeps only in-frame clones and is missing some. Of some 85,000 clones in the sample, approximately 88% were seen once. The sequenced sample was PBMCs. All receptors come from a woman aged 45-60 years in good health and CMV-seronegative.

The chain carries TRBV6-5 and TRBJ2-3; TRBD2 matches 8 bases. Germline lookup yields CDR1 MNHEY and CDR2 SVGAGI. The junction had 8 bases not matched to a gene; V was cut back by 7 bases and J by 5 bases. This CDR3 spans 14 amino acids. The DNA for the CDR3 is TGTGCCAGCACCGGGACTAGGTTGGGAGATACGCAGTATTTT. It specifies CASTGTRLGDTQYF.

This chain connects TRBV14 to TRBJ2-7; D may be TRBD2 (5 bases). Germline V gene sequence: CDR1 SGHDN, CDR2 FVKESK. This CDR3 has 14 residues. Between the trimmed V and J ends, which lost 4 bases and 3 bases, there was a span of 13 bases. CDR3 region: CASSLLRGNYEQYF. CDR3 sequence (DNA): TGTGCCAGCAGCCTGCTAAGAGGGAACTACGAGCAGTACTTC.

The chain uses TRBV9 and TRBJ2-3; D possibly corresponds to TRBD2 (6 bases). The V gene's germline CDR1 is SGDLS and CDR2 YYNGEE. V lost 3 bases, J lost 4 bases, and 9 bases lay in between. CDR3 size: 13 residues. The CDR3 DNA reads TGTGCCAGCAGCGGGGGGGTTTCAGATACGCAGTATTTT. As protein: CASSGGVSDTQYF. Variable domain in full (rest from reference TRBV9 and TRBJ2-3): DSGVTQTPKHLITATGQRVTLRCSPRSGDLSVYWYQQSLDQGLQFLIQYYNGEERAKGNILERFSAQQFPDLHSELNLSSLELGDSALYFCASSGGVSDTQYFGPGTRLTVL.

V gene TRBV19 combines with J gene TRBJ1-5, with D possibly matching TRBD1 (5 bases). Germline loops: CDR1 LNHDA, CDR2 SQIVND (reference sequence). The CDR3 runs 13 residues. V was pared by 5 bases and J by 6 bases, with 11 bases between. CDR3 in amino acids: CASSPTQGQPQHF. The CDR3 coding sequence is TGTGCCAGTAGTCCGACCCAGGGTCAGCCCCAGCATTTT.

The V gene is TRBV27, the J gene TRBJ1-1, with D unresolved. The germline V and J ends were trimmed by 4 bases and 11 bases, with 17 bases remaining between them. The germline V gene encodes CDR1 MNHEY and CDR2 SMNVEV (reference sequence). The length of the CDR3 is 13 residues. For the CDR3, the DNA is TGTGCCAGCAGTTCCATCTCGCCGGTTCCGGCTTTCTTT. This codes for CASSSISPVPAFF.

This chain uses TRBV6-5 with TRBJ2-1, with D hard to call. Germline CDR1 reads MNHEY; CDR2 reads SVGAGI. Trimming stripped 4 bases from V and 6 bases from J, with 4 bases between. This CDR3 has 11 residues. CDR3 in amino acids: CASSFSNEQFF. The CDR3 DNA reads TGTGCCAGCAGTTTTAGCAATGAGCAGTTCTTC.

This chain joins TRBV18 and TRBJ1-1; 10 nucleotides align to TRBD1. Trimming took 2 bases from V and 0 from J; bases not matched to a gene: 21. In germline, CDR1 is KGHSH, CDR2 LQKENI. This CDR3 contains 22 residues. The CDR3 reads CASSPERDRGPYGTPMNTEAFF. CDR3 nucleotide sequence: TGTGCCAGCTCACCAGAGCGGGACAGGGGTCCCTACGGTACCCCAATGAACACTGAAGCTTTCTTT.

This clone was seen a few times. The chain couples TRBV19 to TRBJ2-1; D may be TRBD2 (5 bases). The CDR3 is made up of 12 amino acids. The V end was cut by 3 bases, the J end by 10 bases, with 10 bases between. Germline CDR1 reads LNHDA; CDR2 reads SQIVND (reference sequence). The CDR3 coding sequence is TGTGCCAGTAGTATCCCCCGGGGAGAGCAGTTCTTC. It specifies CASSIPRGEQFF.